This T cell receptor (beta chain) is from a study of blood T cell repertoires in COVID-19. Study-wide context: COVID-19 samples from acute and convalescent phases originated in the United States, Italy and Spain. PBMCs, B-cell-depleted T cells, or T cells were the source of the cDNA or gDNA that made up the material.

In the study's own analysis: Amplification from reference gene primers served as the basis for estimated nucleated cell counts. Only in-frame clones appear in the TCRdb table, and some are missing; sequencing was by immunoSEQ multiplex PCR. V, J and clone size are taken as reported in that table, and D and trimming were inferred from the DNA itself. This table has about 250,000 clones, 70% to 85% appearing once. This CDR3 region has 16 residues. Trimming removed 2 bases from V and 7 bases from J; junction bases left unmatched: 6. The source material was peripheral blood. The origin of this receptor is an elderly man with acute or convalescent COVID-19. The chain recombines TRBV23-1 with TRBJ2-1; 12 bases agree with TRBD1. TRBV23-1 is flagged as an ORF with uncertain function. The CDR3 spells CASSQPGTGGSNEQFF. The CDR3 coding sequence is TGCGCCAGCAGTCAACCCGGGACAGGGGGCTCAAATGAGCAGTTCTTC.